This T cell receptor (beta chain) was documented in a study of blood T cell repertoires in COVID-19. The wider study: In each case, the material was cDNA or gDNA derived from T cells, B-cell-depleted T cells, or PBMCs.

In its sample, this clone was seen once. Cohorts were assigned according to the clinical history that participants reported. Authors' processing steps: Reference gene primer amplification in the assay estimated nucleated cell counts. Clones were sequenced by immunoSEQ multiplex PCR, and TCRdb holds only the in-frame ones, with some missing. The V and J calls and clone size come from that table; D and trimming were worked out from the DNA. The data show about 260,000 clones, around 88% seen once. Sample: PBMCs or T cells enriched from blood (not recorded which). The TCR sequence derives from a woman between 35 and 50 years old with acute COVID-19.

CDR3 bases: TGTGCCAGCAGCTCCCTCGTGAGGAAGTCCTACGAGCAGTACTTC. It codes for CASSSLVRKSYEQYF. The rearrangement joins TRBV6-5 to TRBJ2-7; D unresolved. CDR1 and CDR2 (germline): MNHEY, SVGAGI. This CDR3 has 15 residues. V dropped 6 bases and J dropped 1 base, with 16 bases sitting between them.